A single TCR beta chain is shown here with its context. Authors' data handling: Amplifying reference gene primers gave estimates of nucleated cell counts. TCRdb keeps only in-frame clones here, not all; method: immunoSEQ multiplex PCR. V and J calls and clone size are as listed in that table; D and trimming were resolved from the DNA. This repertoire shows fewer than 200,000 clones, roughly 79% found once; its top ten account for 26%. These data belong to a study of blood T cell repertoires in COVID-19. Study at large: PBMCs, B-cell-depleted T cells, or T cells were the source of the cDNA or gDNA that made up the material.

The ends lost 5 bases at V and 0 bases at J; junction bases unmatched: 12. In germline, CDR1 is SGHVS, CDR2 FNYEAQ. The CDR3 has 17 amino acids. This chain uses TRBV7-6 with TRBJ1-1, with 7 bases fitting TRBD1. Material: peripheral blood. This TCR was sampled from a woman aged 70-85 years with acute or convalescent COVID-19. The CDR3 reads CASSVGGGWEMNTEAFF. The CDR3 coding sequence is TGTGCCAGCAGCGTAGGAGGGGGCTGGGAGATGAACACTGAAGCTTTCTTT. The full variable domain, its missing parts supplied by reference TRBV7-6 and TRBJ1-1, is GAGVSQSPRYKVTKRGQDVALRCDPISGHVSLYWYRQALGQGPEFLTYFNYEAQQDKSGLPNDRFSAERPEGSISTLTIQRTEQRDSAMYRCASSVGGGWEMNTEAFFGQGTRLTVV.